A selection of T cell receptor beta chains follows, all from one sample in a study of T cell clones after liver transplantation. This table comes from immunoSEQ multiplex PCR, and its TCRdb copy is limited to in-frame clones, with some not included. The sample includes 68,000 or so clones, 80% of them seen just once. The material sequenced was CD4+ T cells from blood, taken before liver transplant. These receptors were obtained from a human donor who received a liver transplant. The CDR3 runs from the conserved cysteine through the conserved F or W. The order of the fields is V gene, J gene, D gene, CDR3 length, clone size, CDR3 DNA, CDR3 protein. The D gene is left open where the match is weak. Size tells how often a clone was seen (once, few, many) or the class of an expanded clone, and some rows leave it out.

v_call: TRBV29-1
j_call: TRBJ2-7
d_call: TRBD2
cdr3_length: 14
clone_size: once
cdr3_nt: TGCAGCGTCCTCCTAGCGGATTCTACCTACGAGCAGTACTTC
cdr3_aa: CSVLLADSTYEQYF

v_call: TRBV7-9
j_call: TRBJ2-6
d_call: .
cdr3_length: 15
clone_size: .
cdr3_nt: TGTGCCAGCAGCTTCCTCAGTGCTGGGGCCAACGTCCTGACTTTC
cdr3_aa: CASSFLSAGANVLTF

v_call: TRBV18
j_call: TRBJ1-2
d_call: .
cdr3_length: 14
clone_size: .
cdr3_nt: TGTGCCAGCTCACATGGACAGAAAGGCTATGGCTACACCTTC
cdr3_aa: CASSHGQKGYGYTF

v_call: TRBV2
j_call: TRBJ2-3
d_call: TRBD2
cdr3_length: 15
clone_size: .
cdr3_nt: TGTGCCAGCAGTGACCGGCTAGCGGGAGTGGATACGCAGTATTTT
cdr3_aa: CASSDRLAGVDTQYF

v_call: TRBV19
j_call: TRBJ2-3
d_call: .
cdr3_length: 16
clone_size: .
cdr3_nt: TGTGCCAGTAGGAATCCTAGCGCCAGTCTCACAGATACGCAGTATTTT
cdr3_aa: CASRNPSASLTDTQYF

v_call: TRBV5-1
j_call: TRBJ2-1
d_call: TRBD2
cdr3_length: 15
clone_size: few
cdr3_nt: TGCGCCAGCAGCTTGATCCCTAGCGGGAGAGGTGAGCAGTTCTTC
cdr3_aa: CASSLIPSGRGEQFF

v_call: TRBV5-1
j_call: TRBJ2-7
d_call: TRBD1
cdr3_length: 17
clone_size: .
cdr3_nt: TGCGCCAGCAGCTTGCTCCTCGGGACAGCGAGCTCCTACGAGCAGTACTTC
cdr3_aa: CASSLLLGTASSYEQYF

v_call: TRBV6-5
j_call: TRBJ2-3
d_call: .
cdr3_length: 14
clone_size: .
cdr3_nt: TGTGCCACCTCCTTGGGATCTAGCACAGATACGCAGTATTTT
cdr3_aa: CATSLGSSTDTQYF

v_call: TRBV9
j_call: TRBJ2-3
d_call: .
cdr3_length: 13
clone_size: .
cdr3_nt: TGTGCCAGCAGCGCCCCAAGCACAGATACGCAGTATTTT
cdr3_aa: CASSAPSTDTQYF

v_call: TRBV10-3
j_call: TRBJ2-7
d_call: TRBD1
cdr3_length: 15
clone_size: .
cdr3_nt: TGTGCCATCAGGCAGAGGGGGACAGGGGTCTACGAGCAGTACTTC
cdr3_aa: CAIRQRGTGVYEQYF

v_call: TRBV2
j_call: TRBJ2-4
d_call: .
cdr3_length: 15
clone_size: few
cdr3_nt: TGTGCCAGCAGTGACGGGGGATACTCCAAAAACATTCAGTACTTC
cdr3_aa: CASSDGGYSKNIQYF

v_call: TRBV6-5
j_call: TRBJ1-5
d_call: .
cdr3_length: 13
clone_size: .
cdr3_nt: TGTGCCAGCAGCCCGGACAGCAATCAGCCCCAGCATTTT
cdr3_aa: CASSPDSNQPQHF

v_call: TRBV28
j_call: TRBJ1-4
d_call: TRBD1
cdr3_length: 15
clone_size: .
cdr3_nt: TGTGCCAGCAGTATAGCCGGGACAGGGAACGAAAAACTGTTTTTT
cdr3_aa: CASSIAGTGNEKLFF

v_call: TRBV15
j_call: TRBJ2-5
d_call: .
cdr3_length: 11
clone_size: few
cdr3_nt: TGTGCCACCAGCAGAGCGGAGACCCAGTACTTC
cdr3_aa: CATSRAETQYF

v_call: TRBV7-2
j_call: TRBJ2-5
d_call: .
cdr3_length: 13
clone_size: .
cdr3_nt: TGTGCCAGCAGCTTAGGACGGAAAGAGACCCAGTACTTC
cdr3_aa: CASSLGRKETQYF

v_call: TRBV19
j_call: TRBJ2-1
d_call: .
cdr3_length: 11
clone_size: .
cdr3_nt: TGTGCCAGTAGTATTGTGGGTGAGCAGTTCTTC
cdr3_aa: CASSIVGEQFF

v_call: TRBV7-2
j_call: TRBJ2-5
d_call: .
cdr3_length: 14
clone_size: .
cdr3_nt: TGTGCCAGCAGCTCCTTAGACCTCCGGGAGACCCAGTACTTC
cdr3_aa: CASSSLDLRETQYF

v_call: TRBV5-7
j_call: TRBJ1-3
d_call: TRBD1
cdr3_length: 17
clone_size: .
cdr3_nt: TGTGCCAGCAACTCGTCTGAGACAGGGAGTTGTGGAAACACCATATATTTT
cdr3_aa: CASNSSETGSCGNTIYF

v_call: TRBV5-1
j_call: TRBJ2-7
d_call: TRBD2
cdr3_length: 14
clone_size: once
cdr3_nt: TGCGCCAGCAGCCCGGGACTAGCGGTTTACGAGCAGTACTTC
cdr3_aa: CASSPGLAVYEQYF

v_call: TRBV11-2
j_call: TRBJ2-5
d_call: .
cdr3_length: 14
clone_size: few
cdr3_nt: TGTGCCAGCAGCCAGCTGAGGAGACAAGAGACCCAGTACTTC
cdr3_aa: CASSQLRRQETQYF

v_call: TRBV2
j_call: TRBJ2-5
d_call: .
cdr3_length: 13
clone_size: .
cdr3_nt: TGTGCCAGCCCCCGGGGGGCGGGTGAGACCCAGTACTTC
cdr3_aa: CASPRGAGETQYF

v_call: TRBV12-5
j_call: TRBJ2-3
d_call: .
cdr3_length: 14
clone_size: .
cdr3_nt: TGTGCTAGTGGTTTAGGGGTGGGCACAGATACGCAGTATTTT
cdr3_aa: CASGLGVGTDTQYF

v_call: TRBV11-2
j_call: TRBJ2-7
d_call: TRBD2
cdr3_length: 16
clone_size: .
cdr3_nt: TGTGCCAGCAGCTCGGGGGGAACCCATACGTTTTACGAGCAGTACTTC
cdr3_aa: CASSSGGTHTFYEQYF

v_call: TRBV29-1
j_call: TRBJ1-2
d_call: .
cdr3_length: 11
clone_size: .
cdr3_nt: TGCAGCGGCGGGGAGAACTATGGCTACACCTTC
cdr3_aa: CSGGENYGYTF

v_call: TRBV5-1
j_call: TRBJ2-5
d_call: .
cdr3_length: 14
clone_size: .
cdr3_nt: TGCGCCAGCAGCTTGGTGCAGATCCAAGAGACCCAGTACTTC
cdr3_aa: CASSLVQIQETQYF

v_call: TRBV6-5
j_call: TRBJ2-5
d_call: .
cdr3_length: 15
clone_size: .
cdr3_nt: TGTGCCAGCAGTTTATCCGGGACCGCGGTGGAGACCCAGTACTTC
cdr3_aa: CASSLSGTAVETQYF

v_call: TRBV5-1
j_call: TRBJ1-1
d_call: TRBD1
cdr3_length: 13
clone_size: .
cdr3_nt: TGCGCCAGCAGCTCCCGGGACAGCTATGGAGCTTTCTTT
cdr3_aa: CASSSRDSYGAFF

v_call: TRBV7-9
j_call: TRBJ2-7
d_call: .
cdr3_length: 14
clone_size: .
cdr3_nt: TGTGCCAGCACCCTGGGGGTGGGGGCCTACGAGCAGTACTTC
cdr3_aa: CASTLGVGAYEQYF

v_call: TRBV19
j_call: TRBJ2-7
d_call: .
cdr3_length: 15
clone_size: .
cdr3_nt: TGTGCCAGTAGTGTCTATTCCGGGGCCTCCTACGAGCAGTACTTC
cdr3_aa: CASSVYSGASYEQYF

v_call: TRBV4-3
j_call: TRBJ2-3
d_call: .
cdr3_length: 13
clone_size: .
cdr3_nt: TGCGCCAGCAGCCAACGGAACACAGATACGCAGTATTTT
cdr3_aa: CASSQRNTDTQYF

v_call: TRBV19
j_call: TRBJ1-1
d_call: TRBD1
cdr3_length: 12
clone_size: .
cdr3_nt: TGTGCCAGTGGACAGGGCGACACTGAAGCTTTCTTT
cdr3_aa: CASGQGDTEAFF